This is a list of T cell receptor beta chains from one sample in a study of cytomegalovirus exposure and HLA in healthy donors. Some clones are missing from TCRdb's copy, which holds only in-frame ones; the method was immunoSEQ multiplex PCR. Among some 200,000 clones listed, more than 60% were seen once. Sequencing was carried out using PBMCs. The receptors originated from a female donor in good health and CMV-seronegative. The CDR3 runs from the conserved cysteine through the conserved F or W. A D gene is named only where the DNA matches it firmly. Size values are once, few and many counts, or a class for expanded clones, and some rows have none.

j_call d_call v_call clone_size cdr3_aa cdr3_nt
TRBJ2-1 TRBD2 TRBV6-4 NA CASSDISGGMNEQFF TGTGCCAGCAGTGACATCAGCGGGGGGATGAATGAGCAGTTCTTC
TRBJ1-3 NA TRBV7-9 NA CASSSDRISGNTIYF TGTGCCAGCAGCTCCGACAGAATCTCTGGAAACACCATATATTTT
TRBJ2-7 TRBD1 TRBV11-1 once CASSPFRQGYYEQYF TGTGCCAGCAGCCCCTTCCGACAGGGTTACTACGAGCAGTACTTC
TRBJ2-4 NA TRBV30 few CAWSVSQKNIQYF TGTGCCTGGAGTGTATCCCAGAAAAACATTCAGTACTTC
TRBJ2-7 NA TRBV7-8 NA CASSFRGMSSYEQYF TGTGCCAGCAGCTTCAGGGGTATGAGCTCCTACGAGCAGTACTTC
TRBJ2-1 TRBD2 TRBV28 NA CASSLAGGPNNEQFF TGTGCCAGCAGTTTGGCGGGAGGGCCAAACAATGAGCAGTTCTTC
TRBJ2-7 NA TRBV21-1 NA CASSDGLAGDEQYF TGTGCCAGCAGCGACGGACTAGCGGGAGACGAGCAGTACTTC
TRBJ1-1 NA TRBV7-3 NA CASSSSPQATTEAFF TGTGCCAGCAGCTCTTCCCCTCAAGCGACGACTGAAGCTTTCTTT
TRBJ2-6 NA TRBV13 once CASSLGQGNVLTF TGTGCCAGCAGCTTAGGACAGGGAAACGTCCTGACTTTC
TRBJ1-2 NA TRBV2 NA CAGSYRAFNYGYTF TGTGCCGGGAGTTACAGGGCCTTCAACTATGGCTACACCTTC
TRBJ2-7 TRBD2 TRBV4-1 NA CASSQDKGLAGDTYEQYF TGCGCCAGCAGCCAAGATAAGGGGCTAGCGGGGGATACCTACGAGCAGTACTTC
TRBJ1-3 TRBD1 TRBV7-9 once CSSSSPRGTGGNTIYF TGTTCCAGCAGCTCGCCCAGGGGGACGGGAGGAAACACCATATATTTT
TRBJ1-2 NA TRBV28 NA CASKKGYYGYTF TGTGCCAGCAAAAAGGGGTACTATGGCTACACCTTC
TRBJ1-5 TRBD1 TRBV30 NA CAWSSLGGFGNQPQHF TGTGCCTGGAGTAGTCTAGGGGGCTTTGGCAATCAGCCCCAGCATTTT
TRBJ2-2 TRBD1 TRBV5-1 once CASSLGTGGDTGELFF TGCGCCAGCAGCTTGGGGACAGGGGGAGACACCGGGGAGCTGTTTTTT
TRBJ1-4 TRBD1 TRBV5-6 NA CASSSTGVGEKLFF TGTGCCAGCAGCTCAACAGGGGTGGGTGAAAAACTGTTTTTT
TRBJ1-4 TRBD1 TRBV4-2 NA CASSQAYRGPNEKLFF TGTGCCAGCAGCCAAGCTTACAGGGGTCCTAATGAAAAACTGTTTTTT